The rows below give T cell receptor beta chains drawn from one sample of a study of regulatory T cells in long-lasting Graves disease. MiXCR, applied by TCRdb to the multiplex PCR reads, yields one record per CDR3 protein. The sample consists of under 800,000 distinct CDR3 sequences, 16% of them appearing once. This same sample was also taken into another study, of T cells in Graves' hyperthyroidism and ophthalmopathy.

This specimen was peripheral blood mononuclear cells (PBMCs), taken at new diagnosis, from a patient treated with antithyroid drugs. Receptor source: a woman aged 25-40 years with Graves disease. Each CDR3 is given with its conserved first and last residue. D genes are given only for firm matches. The listing skips clone size in some rows; elsewhere it reads once, few, many or a size class.

v_gene: TRBV28; d_gene: TRBD1; j_gene: TRBJ1-1; abundance: many; CDR3aa: CASSLETGVGNTEAFF; CDR3nt: TGTGCCAGCAGTTTAGAAACAGGGGTCGGGAACACTGAAGCTTTCTTT
v_gene: TRBV12-3/TRBV12-4; d_gene: -; j_gene: TRBJ1-5; abundance: -; CDR3aa: CTSGPRQADQPQHF; CDR3nt: TGTACCAGCGGTCCTCGACAGGCTGACCAGCCCCAGCATTTT
v_gene: TRBV7-9; d_gene: -; j_gene: TRBJ1-1; abundance: few; CDR3aa: CASSISVNTEAFF; CDR3nt: TGTGCCAGCAGCATTTCAGTGAACACTGAAGCTTTCTTT
v_gene: TRBV28; d_gene: -; j_gene: TRBJ2-3; abundance: many; CDR3aa: CASNIRALRTDTQYF; CDR3nt: TGTGCCAGCAATATACGGGCCTTACGCACAGATACGCAGTATTTT
v_gene: TRBV30; d_gene: -; j_gene: TRBJ2-3; abundance: once; CDR3aa: CAWRQLDGGFTDTQYF; CDR3nt: TGTGCCTGGAGACAATTGGACGGGGGATTCACAGATACGCAGTATTTT
v_gene: TRBV5-1; d_gene: TRBD2; j_gene: TRBJ2-3; abundance: -; CDR3aa: CASSFGLAVPDTQYF; CDR3nt: TGCGCCAGCAGCTTCGGACTAGCGGTCCCAGATACGCAGTATTTT
v_gene: TRBV3-1; d_gene: -; j_gene: TRBJ1-1; abundance: -; CDR3aa: CASSQVYGNMNTEAFF; CDR3nt: TGTGCCAGCAGCCAAGTTTACGGGAACATGAACACTGAAGCTTTCTTT
v_gene: TRBV6-5; d_gene: TRBD2; j_gene: TRBJ2-1; abundance: -; CDR3aa: CASSSGRGLAGSYEQFF; CDR3nt: TGTGCCAGCAGTTCCGGTCGAGGACTAGCGGGATCCTACGAGCAGTTCTTC
v_gene: TRBV7-9; d_gene: -; j_gene: TRBJ2-5; abundance: few; CDR3aa: CASSLGLNQETQYF; CDR3nt: TGTGCCAGCAGCTTAGGACTAAATCAAGAGACCCAGTACTTC
v_gene: TRBV20-1; d_gene: -; j_gene: TRBJ1-5; abundance: many; CDR3aa: CSASGVFGNQPQHF; CDR3nt: TGCAGTGCTAGTGGGGTTTTCGGCAATCAGCCCCAGCATTTT
v_gene: TRBV5-1; d_gene: -; j_gene: TRBJ1-1; abundance: few; CDR3aa: CASSPKPGRSEAFF; CDR3nt: TGCGCCAGCAGCCCAAAGCCAGGGAGGTCTGAAGCTTTCTTT
v_gene: TRBV6-6; d_gene: TRBD1; j_gene: TRBJ1-2; abundance: few; CDR3aa: CASSYSRDRTNYGYTF; CDR3nt: TGTGCCAGCAGTTACTCGAGGGACAGGACTAACTATGGCTACACCTTC
v_gene: TRBV19; d_gene: -; j_gene: TRBJ2-7; abundance: -; CDR3aa: CASSVTTYSYEQYF; CDR3nt: TGTGCCAGTAGTGTGACTACCTACTCCTACGAGCAGTACTTC
v_gene: TRBV6-2/TRBV6-3; d_gene: -; j_gene: TRBJ2-3; abundance: few; CDR3aa: CASSEWGSGTDTQYF; CDR3nt: TGTGCCAGCAGTGAGTGGGGGTCGGGCACAGATACGCAGTATTTT
v_gene: TRBV28; d_gene: -; j_gene: TRBJ1-1; abundance: many; CDR3aa: CASSPDDDRRPNTEAFF; CDR3nt: TGTGCCAGCAGCCCAGACGATGACAGGCGCCCGAACACTGAAGCTTTCTTT
v_gene: TRBV18; d_gene: -; j_gene: TRBJ2-2; abundance: once; CDR3aa: CASSPGAGVGELFF; CDR3nt: TGTGCCAGCTCACCAGGAGCGGGTGTCGGGGAGCTGTTTTTT
v_gene: TRBV7-2; d_gene: TRBD2; j_gene: TRBJ2-2; abundance: few; CDR3aa: CASGRLAGAWTGELFF; CDR3nt: TGTGCCAGCGGTCGCCTAGCGGGAGCTTGGACCGGGGAGCTGTTTTTT
v_gene: TRBV29-1; d_gene: -; j_gene: TRBJ2-3; abundance: many; CDR3aa: CSVDRGSDTQYF; CDR3nt: TGCAGCGTTGACAGGGGTTCAGATACGCAGTATTTT
v_gene: TRBV12-3/TRBV12-4; d_gene: -; j_gene: TRBJ1-5; abundance: -; CDR3aa: CASRTGTSRTGANQPQHF; CDR3nt: TGTGCCAGCAGGACCGGGACAAGTCGAACGGGAGCGAATCAGCCCCAGCATTTT
v_gene: TRBV2; d_gene: -; j_gene: TRBJ1-2; abundance: many; CDR3aa: CASRRGRTYGMVDYGYTF; CDR3nt: TGTGCCAGCAGAAGGGGCCGGACATACGGAATGGTAGACTATGGCTACACCTTC
v_gene: TRBV30; d_gene: -; j_gene: TRBJ1-1; abundance: few; CDR3aa: CAWSVRGRRTEAFF; CDR3nt: TGTGCCTGGAGTGTAAGGGGTAGGAGGACTGAAGCTTTCTTT
v_gene: TRBV5-1; d_gene: TRBD1; j_gene: TRBJ2-7; abundance: many; CDR3aa: CATSLQGPGYEQYF; CDR3nt: TGCGCCACCTCCCTACAGGGGCCCGGCTACGAGCAGTACTTC
v_gene: TRBV14; d_gene: -; j_gene: TRBJ2-5; abundance: -; CDR3aa: CASSQDRGGQETQYF; CDR3nt: TGTGCCAGCAGCCAAGACAGGGGAGGCCAAGAGACCCAGTACTTC
v_gene: TRBV20-1; d_gene: -; j_gene: TRBJ1-2; abundance: few; CDR3aa: CSARDPGWNYGYTF; CDR3nt: TGCAGTGCTAGGGACCCAGGGTGGAACTATGGCTACACCTTC
v_gene: TRBV12-3/TRBV12-4; d_gene: -; j_gene: TRBJ1-1; abundance: many; CDR3aa: CASSLRGRVTEAFF; CDR3nt: TGTGCCAGCAGTTTACGGGGCAGGGTGACTGAAGCTTTCTTT
v_gene: TRBV9; d_gene: -; j_gene: TRBJ2-1; abundance: few; CDR3aa: CASTPPPGDYNEQFF; CDR3nt: TGTGCCAGCACCCCTCCTCCTGGTGATTACAATGAGCAGTTCTTC
v_gene: TRBV12-3/TRBV12-4; d_gene: -; j_gene: TRBJ1-3; abundance: -; CDR3aa: CASSLFGGGGNTIYF; CDR3nt: TGTGCCAGCAGTTTATTCGGGGGTGGTGGAAACACCATATATTTT
v_gene: TRBV7-9; d_gene: -; j_gene: TRBJ2-2; abundance: many; CDR3aa: CASSLQGATTGELFF; CDR3nt: TGTGCCAGCAGCTTACAGGGAGCTACAACCGGGGAGCTGTTTTTT
v_gene: TRBV2; d_gene: TRBD2; j_gene: TRBJ2-1; abundance: many; CDR3aa: CASSSTGTSGNNEQFF; CDR3nt: TGTGCCAGCAGTTCAACCGGGACTAGCGGCAACAATGAGCAGTTCTTC
v_gene: TRBV19; d_gene: -; j_gene: TRBJ2-6; abundance: few; CDR3aa: CASSIDSFSGANVLTF; CDR3nt: TGTGCCAGTAGTATAGATTCGTTCTCTGGGGCCAACGTCCTGACTTTC
v_gene: TRBV20-1; d_gene: TRBD1; j_gene: TRBJ1-3; abundance: -; CDR3aa: CSARPTGGSGNTIYF; CDR3nt: TGCAGTGCTAGACCCACAGGGGGCTCTGGAAACACCATATATTTT
v_gene: TRBV3-1; d_gene: TRBD2; j_gene: TRBJ2-1; abundance: -; CDR3aa: CASTLGLAGFSSYNEQFF; CDR3nt: TGTGCCAGCACCCTGGGACTAGCGGGTTTTAGCTCCTACAATGAGCAGTTCTTC
v_gene: TRBV10-3; d_gene: -; j_gene: TRBJ1-2; abundance: many; CDR3aa: CAISGVPAGGYTF; CDR3nt: TGTGCCATCAGTGGGGTCCCCGCAGGGGGCTACACCTTC
v_gene: TRBV15; d_gene: TRBD1; j_gene: TRBJ1-1; abundance: -; CDR3aa: CATSEGAPVRVNTEAFF; CDR3nt: TGTGCCACCAGCGAGGGGGCGCCAGTGCGGGTGAACACTGAAGCTTTCTTT
v_gene: TRBV28; d_gene: -; j_gene: TRBJ2-3; abundance: many; CDR3aa: CASTLGPGADTQYF; CDR3nt: TGTGCCAGCACCCTGGGGCCCGGGGCGGATACGCAGTATTTT
v_gene: TRBV7-9; d_gene: TRBD2; j_gene: TRBJ2-2; abundance: many; CDR3aa: CASSSPRSGRSNTGELFF; CDR3nt: TGTGCCAGCAGCTCGCCCCGGAGCGGGAGGTCTAACACCGGGGAGCTGTTTTTT
v_gene: TRBV30; d_gene: -; j_gene: TRBJ1-4; abundance: -; CDR3aa: CAWRTVSLRGNNEKLFF; CDR3nt: TGTGCCTGGAGGACCGTCTCGCTGAGGGGCAATAATGAAAAACTGTTTTTT
v_gene: TRBV11-3; d_gene: -; j_gene: TRBJ2-3; abundance: -; CDR3aa: CASSQEGRTDTQYF; CDR3nt: TGTGCCAGCAGCCAGGAAGGTCGCACAGATACGCAGTATTTT
v_gene: TRBV2; d_gene: -; j_gene: TRBJ2-7; abundance: few; CDR3aa: CASSGLGAEQYF; CDR3nt: TGTGCCAGCAGTGGCCTTGGCGCCGAGCAGTACTTC
v_gene: TRBV28; d_gene: -; j_gene: TRBJ1-5; abundance: -; CDR3aa: CASSLLVGEGQPQHF; CDR3nt: TGTGCCAGCAGTTTACTTGTGGGGGAAGGTCAGCCCCAGCATTTT
v_gene: TRBV27; d_gene: -; j_gene: TRBJ2-2; abundance: few; CDR3aa: CASADTNTGELFF; CDR3nt: TGTGCCAGCGCGGACACAAACACCGGGGAGCTGTTTTTT
v_gene: TRBV18; d_gene: -; j_gene: TRBJ1-1; abundance: few; CDR3aa: CASSRVAGNTEAFF; CDR3nt: TGTGCCAGCTCGCGAGTCGCGGGGAACACTGAAGCTTTCTTT
v_gene: TRBV6-1; d_gene: TRBD1; j_gene: TRBJ1-1; abundance: many; CDR3aa: CASISTGGIKSEAFF; CDR3nt: TGTGCCAGCATTTCGACAGGGGGCATTAAGTCTGAAGCTTTCTTT
v_gene: TRBV27; d_gene: TRBD2; j_gene: TRBJ2-3; abundance: -; CDR3aa: CATRRAGFTDTQYF; CDR3nt: TGTGCCACCCGCCGAGCGGGGTTCACAGATACGCAGTATTTT
v_gene: TRBV7-9; d_gene: -; j_gene: TRBJ2-1; abundance: many; CDR3aa: CASSPVFGSSYNEQFF; CDR3nt: TGTGCCAGCAGCCCCGTTTTCGGGAGCTCCTACAATGAGCAGTTCTTC
v_gene: TRBV29-1; d_gene: TRBD2; j_gene: TRBJ2-5; abundance: few; CDR3aa: CGVTPRTSGSLKTQYF; CDR3nt: TGCGGCGTTACCCCCAGGACTAGCGGGAGTCTGAAGACCCAGTACTTC
v_gene: TRBV28; d_gene: -; j_gene: TRBJ2-7; abundance: many; CDR3aa: CASSAQRPPYEQYF; CDR3nt: TGTGCCAGCAGTGCCCAGCGACCCCCTTACGAGCAGTACTTC
v_gene: TRBV10-2; d_gene: TRBD1; j_gene: TRBJ2-2; abundance: -; CDR3aa: CASSEGTESTGELFF; CDR3nt: TGCGCCAGCAGTGAGGGGACAGAGAGCACCGGGGAGCTGTTTTTT
v_gene: TRBV12-3/TRBV12-4; d_gene: -; j_gene: TRBJ1-5; abundance: -; CDR3aa: CASSKQTEARPQHF; CDR3nt: TGTGCCAGCAGTAAACAGACAGAGGCTCGGCCCCAGCATTTT
v_gene: TRBV7-8; d_gene: -; j_gene: TRBJ2-7; abundance: few; CDR3aa: CASSYETSGSYEQYF; CDR3nt: TGTGCCAGCAGTTACGAGACTTCAGGCTCCTACGAGCAGTACTTC
v_gene: TRBV5-1; d_gene: TRBD2; j_gene: TRBJ2-3; abundance: -; CDR3aa: CASRLIAGRTDTQYF; CDR3nt: TGCGCCAGCAGACTTATAGCGGGACGCACAGATACGCAGTATTTT